The present TCR beta chain was sequenced within a study of blood T cell repertoires in COVID-19 (dated by TCRdb to 2018 to 2021). For the wider study: Collaborator samples came from the United States, Italy and Spain and covered acute and convalescent phases of COVID-19. The prospective study material was composed of cDNA or gDNA derived from T cells, B-cell-depleted T cells, or PBMCs. Subjects who had been exposed to COVID-19, were actively infected with it, or had recovered from it provided the deeply sampled blood TCRbeta repertoires that made up the dataset. A freely available public database, intended as a resource for researchers studying the immune response to SARS-CoV-2, is where the repertoires were released. Samples came from the ongoing ImmuneRACE study (first 160 participants) plus 1,254 subjects from 6 global collaborators. A de-identified subject ID, COVID-19 status, age in years and sex were almost always included in the sample metadata. Where available, HLA class I and class II types were obtained from metadata supplied by the sample provider rather than from assay-based typing.

Whole blood was collected in K2EDTA tubes by collaborating institutions according to the institutions' own protocols. Collaborator samples were shipped for TCRbeta analysis as frozen whole blood, isolated PBMCs, or DNA extracted from either sample type. About this clone: The antigen this receptor binds is unknown. No qualities accompany the bases; no much larger clone lies one base away.

Beyond this particular receptor, the publication reports: The amount of clinical and demographic metadata varied by source and participant and was provided uncurated.

TCRbeta CDR3 regions were amplified from genomic DNA using the immunoSEQ Assay, a bias-controlled multiplex PCR. For the original study's pipeline: The number of nucleated cells in each sample was estimated from the amplification of reference gene primers within the assay. Sequence reads were collapsed and filtered to measure the absolute abundance of every unique TCRbeta CDR3 rearrangement. For each sample, productive Simpson clonality was calculated as the square root of Simpson's diversity index over productive rearrangements. TCRdb's version of the immuneACCESS table is confined to in-frame rearrangements and falls short of the full clone set. An unresolved V gene accounts for under half of the shortfall where checked; the remainder is of unknown origin. V, J and clone size are those of that table, while D and trimming were read from the DNA. The sample table records some 150,000 clones; around 90% of these occur just once. The top ten clonotypes cover less than 4.5% of the sample.

In the germline V gene, CDR1 corresponds to ENHRY and CDR2 to SYGVKD. The CDR3 runs 14 residues from the cysteine to the phenylalanine. Of all the DNA, just the CDR3 is kept, 42 bases in frame from base 1. Germline trimming: 4 bases from V, 7 bases from J; junction bases outside gene matches: 4. This receptor was identified in a woman aged 55 to 70 with active or convalescent COVID-19. The chain uses TRBV10-3 and TRBJ1-6; 7 junctional bases match TRBD1. Material: peripheral blood. The CDR3 is CAISGQGENSPLHF. The DNA sequence is given as TGTGCCATCAGTGGACAGGGTGAAAATTCACCCCTCCACTTT.